A selection of T cell receptor beta chains follows, all from one sample in a study of shared clonotypes between healthy human individuals. Clones were sequenced by immunoSEQ multiplex PCR, and TCRdb holds only the in-frame ones, with some missing. The profile covers about a million clones, with 75% appearing a single time and about 1.5% taken by the ten largest. Source material: memory CD4+ T cells sorted from blood. The receptors were sampled from a man between 18 and 29 years old in good health. The CDR3 runs from the conserved cysteine through the conserved F or W. Fields, in order: clone size, D gene, V gene, J gene, CDR3 protein, CDR3 DNA. D genes are given only for firm matches. Rows may omit the clone size; those that give it use once, few, many or a size class.

>.|.|TRBV6-1|TRBJ1-3
CAGSVKGLGNTIYF
TGTGCCGGCAGTGTTAAGGGGCTCGGAAACACCATATATTTT
>.|TRBD2|TRBV6-4|TRBJ2-1
CASSVAGSRGSYNEQFF
TGTGCCAGCAGCGTAGCGGGGTCACGGGGATCCTACAATGAGCAGTTCTTC
>few|.|TRBV28|TRBJ2-7
CASSPPASYEQYF
TGTGCCAGCAGTCCACCGGCGTCCTACGAGCAGTACTTC
>.|.|TRBV4-1|TRBJ1-1
CASSQDKGVEAFF
TGCGCCAGCAGCCAAGATAAAGGGGTTGAAGCTTTCTTT
>.|TRBD2|TRBV4-2|TRBJ2-2
CASSQDLAGENTGELFF
TGTGCCAGCAGCCAAGACCTAGCGGGGGAGAACACCGGGGAGCTGTTTTTT
>.|.|TRBV2|TRBJ1-1
CASTPGERAFF
TGTGCCAGCACCCCAGGGGAGAGAGCTTTCTTT
>.|.|TRBV21-1|TRBJ2-6
CASSALPGQTFSGANVLTF
TGTGCCAGCAGCGCTCTACCGGGACAGACCTTCTCTGGGGCCAACGTCCTGACTTTC
>.|TRBD1|TRBV6-5|TRBJ1-2
CASSYSNRGGGYTF
TGTGCCAGCAGTTACTCGAACAGGGGAGGCGGCTACACCTTC
>.|.|TRBV7-9|TRBJ1-3
CASRKEAGGNTIYF
TGTGCCAGCCGTAAAGAGGCAGGCGGAAACACCATATATTTT
>.|.|TRBV13|TRBJ1-1
CASSPNRDTDPEAFF
TGTGCCAGCAGCCCAAACCGGGACACAGATCCTGAAGCTTTCTTT
>.|.|TRBV25-1|TRBJ1-5
CASTAGGDQPQHF
TGTGCCAGCACCGCAGGAGGGGATCAGCCCCAGCATTTT
>.|TRBD1|TRBV5-1|TRBJ2-1
CASRFSDRAVWVF
TGCGCCAGCAGATTCAGTGACAGGGCGGTTTGGGTCTTC
>once|TRBD2|TRBV4-1|TRBJ2-2
CASSQAGGASGELFF
TGCGCCAGCAGCCAAGCGGGGGGGGCGTCCGGGGAGCTGTTTTTT
>.|.|TRBV21-1|TRBJ2-7
CARRGTGDLRAYEQYF
TGTGCCCGGAGGGGGACAGGGGATCTTCGTGCCTACGAGCAGTACTTC
>.|.|TRBV30|TRBJ1-4
CAWSEGTFGEKLFF
TGTGCCTGGAGTGAAGGGACCTTTGGTGAAAAACTGTTTTTT
>.|.|TRBV6-5|TRBJ1-5
CASSYGQGERPQHF
TGTGCCAGCAGTTACGGGCAGGGAGAGCGGCCCCAGCATTTT
>once|TRBD2|TRBV6-1|TRBJ2-1
CASSLAGDLYNEQFF
TGTGCCAGCAGTCTAGCGGGGGACCTCTACAATGAGCAGTTCTTC
>.|.|TRBV7-2|TRBJ1-2
CASSLVQWGYTF
TGTGCCAGCAGCTTAGTCCAGTGGGGCTACACCTTC
>.|TRBD2|TRBV5-1|TRBJ2-3
CASSFILAGGVTDTQYF
TGCGCCAGCAGCTTTATCCTAGCGGGAGGGGTGACAGATACGCAGTATTTT
>.|TRBD2|TRBV19|TRBJ2-7
CASSPLAGGPSEQYF
TGTGCCAGTAGCCCATTAGCGGGAGGGCCCTCCGAGCAGTACTTC
>.|.|TRBV14|TRBJ2-7
CASSQRGTGEQYF
TGTGCCAGCAGCCAACGGGGGACCGGCGAGCAGTACTTC
>.|.|TRBV7-7|TRBJ2-1
CASSLDATGYNEQFF
TGTGCTAGCAGCTTAGATGCGACTGGCTACAATGAGCAGTTCTTC
>.|.|TRBV9|TRBJ1-4
CASSVGGEMIEKLFF
TGTGCCAGCAGCGTCGGGGGGGAAATGATTGAAAAACTGTTTTTT
>.|.|TRBV29-1|TRBJ2-2
CSAVGASNTGELFF
TGCAGCGCTGTTGGGGCCTCGAACACCGGGGAGCTGTTTTTT
>.|TRBD2|TRBV7-2|TRBJ2-3
CASSFPAGAGDTQYF
TGTGCCAGCAGCTTCCCAGCGGGAGCCGGTGATACGCAGTATTTT
>.|TRBD2|TRBV10-2|TRBJ2-1
CASQRGGSYNEQFF
TGCGCCAGTCAGCGGGGGGGCTCCTACAATGAGCAGTTCTTC
>.|TRBD1|TRBV6-6|TRBJ1-2
CASTPGQGYGYTF
TGTGCCAGCACCCCGGGACAGGGGTATGGCTACACCTTC
>.|.|TRBV7-2|TRBJ2-4
CASSLNRPLAKNIQYF
TGTGCCAGCAGCTTAAACAGGCCTCTAGCCAAAAACATTCAGTACTTC
>once|.|TRBV5-6|TRBJ1-2
CASSLGGAFTIYGYTF
TGTGCCAGCAGCTTGGGGGGCGCATTTACCATCTATGGCTACACCTTC
>.|.|TRBV5-4|TRBJ1-1
CASSNPPPSTEAFF
TGTGCCAGCAGCAACCCCCCACCTAGCACTGAAGCTTTCTTT
>.|.|TRBV5-1|TRBJ2-3
CASSLEAFDTQYF
TGCGCCAGCAGCTTGGAAGCGTTTGATACGCAGTATTTT
>.|.|TRBV28|TRBJ2-2
CASLQPGVGTGELFF
TGTGCCAGCCTCCAACCGGGGGTGGGGACCGGGGAGCTGTTTTTT
>.|.|TRBV30|TRBJ1-5
CAWNRGQNGEPQHF
TGTGCCTGGAACCGCGGACAAAATGGGGAGCCCCAGCATTTT
>.|.|TRBV4-1|TRBJ2-3
CASSQDGRSTDTQYF
TGCGCCAGCAGCCAAGATGGCAGGTCCACGGATACGCAGTATTTT
>.|.|TRBV19|TRBJ2-1
CASSNGHNEQFF
TGTGCCAGTAGTAACGGACACAATGAGCAGTTCTTC
>.|.|TRBV11-2|TRBJ1-4
CASSLGGYGEKLFF
TGTGCCAGCAGCTTGGGGGGGTACGGTGAAAAACTGTTTTTT
>.|.|TRBV19|TRBJ2-1
CASSTGFDSSSYNEQFF
TGTGCCAGTAGTACCGGGTTTGACTCTAGCTCCTACAATGAGCAGTTCTTC
>.|.|TRBV7-3|TRBJ1-5
CASSLIGASNQPQHF
TGTGCCAGCAGCTTAATTGGGGCCAGCAATCAGCCCCAGCATTTT
>once|.|TRBV2|TRBJ1-3
CASSEEYSGNTIYF
TGTGCCAGCAGTGAGGAGTACTCTGGAAACACCATATATTTT
>.|TRBD1|TRBV5-1|TRBJ2-2
CASSGTGNTGELFF
TGCGCCAGCAGCGGGACAGGGAACACCGGGGAGCTGTTTTTT
>.|.|TRBV15|TRBJ1-2
CATSRGWGNYGYTF
TGTGCCACCAGCAGAGGATGGGGCAACTATGGCTACACCTTC
>few|TRBD1|TRBV18|TRBJ2-7
CATSLRQGSYEQYF
TGTGCCACCTCACTACGACAGGGCTCCTACGAGCAGTACTTC
>.|.|TRBV29-1|TRBJ1-1
CSAGQGNTEAFF
TGCAGCGCCGGACAAGGGAACACTGAAGCTTTCTTT
>few|TRBD1|TRBV6-6|TRBJ1-5
CASREGQGGQPQHF
TGTGCCAGCAGAGAGGGACAGGGGGGACAGCCCCAGCATTTT
>.|TRBD2|TRBV9|TRBJ2-7
CASSGSGTKNYEQYF
TGTGCCAGCAGCGGCTCCGGGACTAAGAACTACGAGCAGTACTTC
>.|.|TRBV30|TRBJ2-2
CAWSYLGTGELFF
TGTGCCTGGTCCTACCTGGGCACCGGGGAGCTGTTTTTT